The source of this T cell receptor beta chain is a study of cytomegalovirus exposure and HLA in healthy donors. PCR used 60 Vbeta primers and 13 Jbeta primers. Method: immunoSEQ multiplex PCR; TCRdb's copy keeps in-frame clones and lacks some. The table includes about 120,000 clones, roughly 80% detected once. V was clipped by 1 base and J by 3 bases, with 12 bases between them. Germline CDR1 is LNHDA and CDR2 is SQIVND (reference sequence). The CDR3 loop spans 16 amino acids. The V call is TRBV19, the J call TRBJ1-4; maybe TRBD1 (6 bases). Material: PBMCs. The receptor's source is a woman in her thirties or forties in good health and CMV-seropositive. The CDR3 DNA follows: TGTGCCAGTAGTATAGTTGGGGGCGCGGCTAATGAAAAACTGTTTTTT. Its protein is CASSIVGGAANEKLFF.